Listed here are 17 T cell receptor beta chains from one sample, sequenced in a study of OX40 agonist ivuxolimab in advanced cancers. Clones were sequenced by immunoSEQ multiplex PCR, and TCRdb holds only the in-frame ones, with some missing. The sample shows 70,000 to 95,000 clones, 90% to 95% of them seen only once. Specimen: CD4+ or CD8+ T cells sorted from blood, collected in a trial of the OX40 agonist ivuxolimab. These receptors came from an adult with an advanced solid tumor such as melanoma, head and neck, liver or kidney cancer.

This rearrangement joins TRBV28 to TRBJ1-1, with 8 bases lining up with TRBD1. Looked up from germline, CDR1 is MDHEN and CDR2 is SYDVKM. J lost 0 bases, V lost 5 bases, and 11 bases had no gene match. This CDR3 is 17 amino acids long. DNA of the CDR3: TGTGCCAGCAGTCCTGCCGGACAGGGCATAATGAACACTGAAGCTTTCTTT. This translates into CASSPAGQGIMNTEAFF. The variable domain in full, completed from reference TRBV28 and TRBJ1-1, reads DVKVTQSSRYLVKRTGEKVFLECVQDMDHENMFWYRQDPGLGLRLIYFSYDVKMKEKGDIPEGYSVSREKKERFSLILESASTNQTSMYLCASSPAGQGIMNTEAFFGQGTRLTVV.

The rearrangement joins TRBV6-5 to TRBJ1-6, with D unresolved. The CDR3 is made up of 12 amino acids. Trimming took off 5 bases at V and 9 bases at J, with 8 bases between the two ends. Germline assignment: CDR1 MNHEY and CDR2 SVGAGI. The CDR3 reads CASSSYLSPLHF. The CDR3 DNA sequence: TGTGCCAGCAGTAGTTACCTTTCACCCCTCCACTTT.

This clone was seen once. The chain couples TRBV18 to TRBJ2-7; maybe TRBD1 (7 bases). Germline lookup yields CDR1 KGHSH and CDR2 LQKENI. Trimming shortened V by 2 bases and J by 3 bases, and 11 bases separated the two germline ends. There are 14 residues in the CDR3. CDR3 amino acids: CASSPDREVYEQYF. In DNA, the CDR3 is TGTGCCAGCTCACCAGACAGGGAGGTCTACGAGCAGTACTTC. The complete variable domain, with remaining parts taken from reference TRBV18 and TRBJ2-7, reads NAGVMQNPRHLVRRRGQEARLRCSPMKGHSHVYWYRQLPEEGLKFMVYLQKENIIDESGMPKERFSAEFPKEGPSILRIQQVVRGDSAAYFCASSPDREVYEQYFGPGTRLTVT.

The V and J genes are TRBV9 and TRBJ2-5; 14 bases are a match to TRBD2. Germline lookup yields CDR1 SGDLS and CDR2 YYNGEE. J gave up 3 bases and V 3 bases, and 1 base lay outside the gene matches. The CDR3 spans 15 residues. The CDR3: CASSEGLAGEETQYF. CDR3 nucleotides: TGTGCCAGCAGCGAGGGACTAGCGGGGGAAGAGACCCAGTACTTC.

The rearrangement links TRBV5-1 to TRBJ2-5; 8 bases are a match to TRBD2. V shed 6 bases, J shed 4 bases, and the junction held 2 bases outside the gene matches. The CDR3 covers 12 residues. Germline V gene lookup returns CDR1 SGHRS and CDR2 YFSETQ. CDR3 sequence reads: CASTREGETQYF. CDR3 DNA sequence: TGCGCCAGCACTCGGGAGGGAGAGACCCAGTACTTC.

CDR3 DNA: TGTGCCAGCAGTTACTCGATACTGAGCCACGAGCAGTACTTC. Translation: CASSYSILSHEQYF. J is TRBJ2-7 and V is TRBV6-5; D ambiguous. Germline V CDR1 and CDR2: MNHEY, SVGAGI. V lost 0 bases, J lost 5 bases, and 11 bases lay in between. The CDR3 extends over 14 amino acids.

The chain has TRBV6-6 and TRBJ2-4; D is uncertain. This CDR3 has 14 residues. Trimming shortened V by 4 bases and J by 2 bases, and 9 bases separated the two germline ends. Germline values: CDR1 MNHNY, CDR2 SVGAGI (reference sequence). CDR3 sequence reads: CASSSGETKNIQYF. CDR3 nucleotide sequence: TGTGCCAGCAGTTCTGGGGAAACCAAAAACATTCAGTACTTC.

The CDR3, as DNA: TGTGCCAGCTCACTCAATTTTGGGGAGCCTTTCTACTCTGGGGCCAACGTCCTGACTTTC. It specifies CASSLNFGEPFYSGANVLTF. The rearrangement joins TRBV18 to TRBJ2-6; possibly TRBD2 for D (5 bases). V lost 4 bases and J lost 0, with 22 bases in between. Germline assignment: CDR1 KGHSH and CDR2 LQKENI. The CDR3 has 20 amino acids.

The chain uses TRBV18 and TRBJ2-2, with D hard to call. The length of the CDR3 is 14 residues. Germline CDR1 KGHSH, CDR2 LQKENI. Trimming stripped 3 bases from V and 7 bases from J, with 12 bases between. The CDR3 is CASSPIALVGELFF. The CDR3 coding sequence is TGTGCCAGCTCACCGATCGCACTGGTCGGGGAGCTGTTTTTT.

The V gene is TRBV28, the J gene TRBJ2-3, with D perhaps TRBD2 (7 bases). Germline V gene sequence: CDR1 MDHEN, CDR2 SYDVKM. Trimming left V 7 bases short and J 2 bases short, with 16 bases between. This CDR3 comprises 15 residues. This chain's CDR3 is CASTLSGTNTDTQYF. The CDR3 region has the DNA TGTGCCAGCACCCTAAGCGGGACAAACACAGATACGCAGTATTTT.

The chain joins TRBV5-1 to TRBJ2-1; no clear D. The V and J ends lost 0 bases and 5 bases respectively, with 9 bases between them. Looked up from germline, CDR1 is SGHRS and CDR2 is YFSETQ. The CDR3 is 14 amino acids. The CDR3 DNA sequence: TGCGCCAGCAGCTTGGCCGGTTTAGACAATGAGCAGTTCTTC. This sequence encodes CASSLAGLDNEQFF. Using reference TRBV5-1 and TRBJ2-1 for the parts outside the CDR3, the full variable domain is KAGVTQTPRYLIKTRGQQVTLSCSPISGHRSVSWYQQTPGQGLQFLFEYFSETQRNKGNFPGRFSGRQFSNSRSEMNVSTLELGDSALYLCASSLAGLDNEQFFGPGTRLTVL.

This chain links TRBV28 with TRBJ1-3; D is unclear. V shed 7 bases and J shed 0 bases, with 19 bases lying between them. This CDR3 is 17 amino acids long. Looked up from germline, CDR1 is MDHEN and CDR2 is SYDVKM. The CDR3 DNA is TGTGCCAGCATGAATCCCGGGGAGCAGACCTCTGGAAACACCATATATTTT. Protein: CASMNPGEQTSGNTIYF.

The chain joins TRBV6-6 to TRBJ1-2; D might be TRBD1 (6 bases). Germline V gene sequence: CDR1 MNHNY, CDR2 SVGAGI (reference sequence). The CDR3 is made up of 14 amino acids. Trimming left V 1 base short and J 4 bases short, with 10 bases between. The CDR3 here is CASSYLGQIYGYTF. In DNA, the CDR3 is TGTGCCAGCAGTTACTTAGGACAGATCTATGGCTACACCTTC.

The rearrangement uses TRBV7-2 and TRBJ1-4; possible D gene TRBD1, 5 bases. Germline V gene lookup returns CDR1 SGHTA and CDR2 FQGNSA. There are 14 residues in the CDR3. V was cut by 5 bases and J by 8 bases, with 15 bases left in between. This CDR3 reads CASSPRGEREKLFF. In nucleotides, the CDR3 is TGTGCCAGCAGCCCCCGGGGGGAACGGGAAAAACTGTTTTTT. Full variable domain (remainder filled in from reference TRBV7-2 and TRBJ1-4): GAGVSQSPSNKVTEKGKDVELRCDPISGHTALYWYRQSLGQGLEFLIYFQGNSAPDKSGLPSDRFSAERTGGSVSTLTIQRTQQEDSAVYLCASSPRGEREKLFFGSGTQLSVL.

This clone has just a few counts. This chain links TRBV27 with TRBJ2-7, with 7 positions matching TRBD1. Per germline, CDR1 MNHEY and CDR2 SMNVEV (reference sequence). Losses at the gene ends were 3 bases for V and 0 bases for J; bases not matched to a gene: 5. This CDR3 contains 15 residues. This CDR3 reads CASSFLGQSSYEQYF. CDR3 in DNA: TGTGCCAGCAGTTTTCTGGGACAGAGCTCCTACGAGCAGTACTTC.

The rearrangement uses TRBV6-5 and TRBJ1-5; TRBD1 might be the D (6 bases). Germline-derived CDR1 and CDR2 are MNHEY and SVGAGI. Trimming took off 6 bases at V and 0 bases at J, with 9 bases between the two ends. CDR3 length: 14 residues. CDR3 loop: CASSRQDSNQPQHF. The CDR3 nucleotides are TGTGCCAGCAGCCGACAGGATAGCAATCAGCCCCAGCATTTT.

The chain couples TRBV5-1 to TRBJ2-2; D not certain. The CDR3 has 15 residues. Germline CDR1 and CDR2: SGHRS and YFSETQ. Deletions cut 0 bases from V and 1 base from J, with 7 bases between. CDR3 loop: CASSLDKRNTGELFF. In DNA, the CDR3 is TGCGCCAGCAGCTTGGACAAACGGAACACCGGGGAGCTGTTTTTT.